This record concerns one T cell receptor beta chain sequence. Other DNA sequences in the same sample also yield this CDR3. The sample is drawn from a study of shared clonotypes between healthy human individuals. The CDR3 length is 14 residues. Germline-derived CDR1 and CDR2 are SQVTM and ANQGSEA. V was trimmed by 3 bases and J by 3 bases, leaving 15 bases between them. Healthy adults negative for HIV, lacking recent acute infections or vaccinations, served as donors. CD4+ cells yielded CD45RA+ naive and CD45RA-negative memory subsets. Execution of the assay was at deep level. Per the original methods: ImmunoSEQ only sent back junction sequences with no quality scores, so filtering was done differently. Data came from immunoSEQ multiplex PCR; TCRdb stores just in-frame clones and leaves some out. Clonal size and the V and J genes are those of that table, whereas D and trimming came from the DNA. The sample shows under 2.5 million clones, about nine tenths of them seen only once.

The sequence came from a man between 18 and 29 years old in good health. Some clones in this sample may be carry-over from other donors' samples. The chain has TRBV29-1 and TRBJ2-7, with D perhaps TRBD2 (6 bases). Sequenced input: naive CD4+ T cells from PBMCs. Indicated subset: CD45RA+ positively selected. CDR3 in amino acids: CSVESESGYYEQYF. The CDR3 DNA reads TGCAGCGTTGAGTCCGAAAGCGGGTACTACGAGCAGTACTTC.